These 26 T cell receptor beta chains came from one sample sequenced in a study of blood T cell repertoires in COVID-19. Some clones are missing from TCRdb's copy, which holds only in-frame ones; the method was immunoSEQ multiplex PCR. The sample contains more than 250,000 clones, more than 75% of which appear only once. Sequences were obtained from PBMCs or T cells enriched from blood (not recorded which). The receptor source for this set is a woman younger than 35 who had recovered from COVID-19.

The chain has TRBV10-3 and TRBJ2-7, with 13 bases matching TRBD2. The CDR3 is made up of 15 amino acids. CDR1 is ENHRY and CDR2 is SYGVKD in the germline V gene. With 5 bases clipped from V and 2 bases from J, the junction kept 3 bases outside the gene matches. The CDR3 loop is CAISPGTSGTYEQYF. In nucleotides, the CDR3 is TGTGCCATCAGTCCCGGGACTAGCGGGACCTACGAGCAGTACTTC.

The genes are TRBV6-2 or TRBV6-3 and TRBJ1-5; TRBD1 matches at 7 bases. V trimming: 3 bases; J trimming: 6 bases; junction bases outside the gene matches: 11. Germline lookup yields CDR1 MNHEY and CDR2 SVGEGT. The CDR3 is made up of 16 amino acids. Here the CDR3 DNA reads TGTGCCAGCAGTTATCGGCCCGGACAGGTGGGTCAGCCCCAGCATTTT. Protein product: CASSYRPGQVGQPQHF.

The chain links TRBV6-1 to TRBJ1-5; the match to TRBD1 covers 12 bases. Trimming removed 2 bases from V and 4 bases from J; junction bases left unmatched: 6. The CDR3 totals 17 residues. Looked up from germline, CDR1 is MNHNS and CDR2 is SASEGT. The DNA of the CDR3 is TGTGCCAGCAGTGAAACGGGACAGGGGGCGCTTAATCAGCCCCAGCATTTT. Translation gives CASSETGQGALNQPQHF.

This chain uses TRBV20-1 with TRBJ2-7; D possibly corresponds to TRBD2 (6 bases). Per germline, CDR1 DFQATT and CDR2 SNEGSKA (reference sequence). Trimming took 3 bases from V and 0 from J, leaving 9 bases between them. The CDR3 spans 13 residues. CDR3 DNA sequence: TGCAGTGCTAGTTGGGGGGACTCCTACGAGCAGTACTTC. This gives the protein CSASWGDSYEQYF.

In this sample, this clone turned up once. This sequence joins TRBV28 and TRBJ2-7; 12 bases match TRBD2. This CDR3 region has 15 residues. V lost 3 bases and J lost 7; bases outside the gene matches: 7. Looked up from germline, CDR1 is MDHEN and CDR2 is SYDVKM. The chain's CDR3 is CASSFSSGRADEQYF. As DNA, the CDR3 is TGTGCCAGCAGTTTCTCTAGCGGGAGGGCCGATGAGCAGTACTTC. Filled out from reference TRBV28 and TRBJ2-7, the complete variable domain reads DVKVTQSSRYLVKRTGEKVFLECVQDMDHENMFWYRQDPGLGLRLIYFSYDVKMKEKGDIPEGYSVSREKKERFSLILESASTNQTSMYLCASSFSSGRADEQYFGPGTRLTVT.

V and J are TRBV27 and TRBJ1-2; 11 bases line up with TRBD1. Unmatched junction bases numbered 7, after V lost 4 bases and J lost 6 bases. Germline-derived CDR1 and CDR2 are MNHEY and SMNVEV (reference sequence). This CDR3 region has 15 residues. This CDR3 reads CASSSPGQGANGYTF. DNA for the CDR3: TGTGCCAGCAGTTCGCCTGGACAGGGGGCGAATGGCTACACCTTC.

J is TRBJ1-2 and V is TRBV5-1; perhaps TRBD1 as D (6 bases). V shed 4 bases and J shed 7 bases, with 20 bases lying between them. Germline lookup yields CDR1 SGHRS and CDR2 YFSETQ. The CDR3 has 15 residues. The CDR3 nucleotides read TGCGCCAGCAGCGCCCGGACTGACAGGTCTGGTGGCTACACCTTC. This sequence encodes CASSARTDRSGGYTF. Based on the CDR3 plus reference TRBV5-1 and TRBJ1-2, the full variable domain is KAGVTQTPRYLIKTRGQQVTLSCSPISGHRSVSWYQQTPGQGLQFLFEYFSETQRNKGNFPGRFSGRQFSNSRSEMNVSTLELGDSALYLCASSARTDRSGGYTFGSGTRLTVV.

CDR3 nucleotides: TGCGCCAGCAACGGTGGAGGGCCGGACAATGAGCAGTTCTTC. Protein product: CASNGGGPDNEQFF. The chain uses TRBV10-2 and TRBJ2-1, with a weak D call TRBD2 (6 bases). V lost 7 bases, J lost 5 bases, and 15 bases lay in between. The CDR3 length is 14 residues. Germline V gives CDR1 WSHSY, CDR2 SAAADI.

The chain has TRBV9 and TRBJ2-1, with 7 positions matching TRBD2. Germline lookup yields CDR1 SGDLS and CDR2 YYNGEE. This CDR3 contains 14 residues. After removal of 4 bases from V and 7 bases from J, the junction contained 8 bases not matched to a gene. This chain's CDR3 is CASSPRPAGNEQFF. The CDR3 DNA follows: TGTGCCAGCAGCCCCCGACCAGCGGGGAATGAGCAGTTCTTC.

The V call is TRBV9, the J call TRBJ2-5; 7 bases match TRBD1. The germline CDR1 and CDR2 sequences are SGDLS and YYNGEE. Trimming at V came to 2 bases and at J to 2 bases, leaving 3 bases not matched to a gene. The length of the CDR3 is 14 residues. DNA of the CDR3: TGTGCCAGCAGCGTCGGGACAGCTCAAGAGACCCAGTACTTC. It encodes CASSVGTAQETQYF. Filled out from reference TRBV9 and TRBJ2-5, the complete variable domain reads DSGVTQTPKHLITATGQRVTLRCSPRSGDLSVYWYQQSLDQGLQFLIQYYNGEERAKGNILERFSAQQFPDLHSELNLSSLELGDSALYFCASSVGTAQETQYFGPGTRLLVL.

The rearrangement joins TRBV28 to TRBJ1-1; no clear D gene. The CDR3 runs 17 residues. Trimming took 5 bases from V and 1 from J, leaving 20 bases between them. Germline values: CDR1 MDHEN, CDR2 SYDVKM. CDR3 region: CASSPTLRDRTNTEAFF. The CDR3, as DNA: TGTGCCAGCAGTCCGACCCTACGGGATAGAACGAACACTGAAGCTTTCTTT.

The chain recombines TRBV7-9 with TRBJ1-2; 10 bases align to TRBD1. V shed 5 bases and J 4 bases; nucleotides not matched to a gene: 10. The CDR3 loop spans 16 amino acids. Germline V gene lookup returns CDR1 SEHNR and CDR2 FQNEAQ (reference sequence). CDR3 nucleotide sequence: TGTGCCAGCAGCCCTAACGGTGACAGGGGGCTCTATGGCTACACCTTC. This codes for CASSPNGDRGLYGYTF.

The V and J genes are TRBV7-8 and TRBJ1-1; D gene ambiguous. V dropped 0 bases and J dropped 5 bases, with 13 bases sitting between them. The CDR3 length is 15 residues. Per germline, CDR1 SGHVS and CDR2 FQNEAQ. The CDR3 nucleotides read TGTGCCAGCAGCTTAGCGAGGGCAGGAAAGACTGAAGCTTTCTTT. This gives the protein CASSLARAGKTEAFF.

The rearrangement uses TRBV5-4 and TRBJ1-2; D remains ambiguous. The ends were cut back, 6 bases at V and 3 bases at J, with 27 bases in the middle. The CDR3 spans 18 residues. Per germline, CDR1 SGHNT and CDR2 YYREEE (reference sequence). CDR3 sequence: CASTFKPTKYSSYYGYTF. CDR3 bases: TGTGCCAGCACCTTTAAGCCCACCAAATATTCCTCTTACTATGGCTACACCTTC.

This chain connects TRBV13 to TRBJ2-7, with 9 bases that match TRBD2. Per germline, CDR1 PRHDT and CDR2 FYEKMQ (reference sequence). Trimming took 0 bases from V and 7 from J; bases not matched to a gene: 25. The CDR3 runs to 21 residues. In DNA, the CDR3 is TGTGCCAGCAGCTTAGGCCCCGGGGTAGCGGGAGAAAATTGGTATACGAAAGAGCAGTACTTC. This gives the protein CASSLGPGVAGENWYTKEQYF.

The chain carries TRBV28 and TRBJ2-3, with 8 bases aligning to TRBD1. The CDR3 consists of 15 residues. V lost 5 bases, J lost 1 base, and 5 bases stayed unmatched. Germline V gene sequence: CDR1 MDHEN, CDR2 SYDVKM. The CDR3 region is CASSLPGQGTDTQYF. As DNA, the CDR3 is TGTGCCAGCAGTCTACCGGGACAGGGCACAGATACGCAGTATTTT.

The chain joins TRBV10-3 to TRBJ1-1; D is ambiguous. The ends were cut back, 2 bases at V and 0 bases at J, with 22 bases in the middle. CDR3 length equals 19 residues. The germline V gene has CDR1 ENHRY and CDR2 SYGVKD. For the CDR3, the DNA is TGTGCCATCAGTGAGAGTGAGAGCGTCGAGGGTCCAATGAACACTGAAGCTTTCTTT. Protein product: CAISESESVEGPMNTEAFF.

The V gene is TRBV6-5, the J gene TRBJ1-4; TRBD1 matches at 7 bases. CDR1 MNHEY and CDR2 SVGAGI come from the germline V gene. This CDR3 is 15 amino acids long. The trim removed 5 bases at V and 5 bases at J, leaving 8 bases unmatched. DNA for the CDR3: TGTGCCAGCAGTCCATCGACAGGGTTAAATGAAAAACTGTTTTTT. This encodes CASSPSTGLNEKLFF.

The chain combines TRBV3-1 (or the pseudogene TRBV3-2) with TRBJ2-5; 8 nucleotides match TRBD2. The CDR3 is 14 amino acids. The germline V gene encodes CDR1 LGHDT and CDR2 YNNKEL (reference sequence). J lost 2 bases, V lost 4 bases, and 3 bases had no gene match. Here the CDR3 reads CASSLAGRQETQYF. The CDR3 DNA is TGTGCCAGCAGCCTAGCGGGGCGGCAAGAGACCCAGTACTTC.

The count of this clone is one. The chain joins TRBV9 to TRBJ2-1, with 11 bases aligning to TRBD2. Germline-derived CDR1 and CDR2 are SGDLS and YYNGEE. V lost 4 bases, J lost 5 bases, and 11 bases stayed unmatched. There are 17 residues in the CDR3. The CDR3 sequence: CASSPRRGLAVDNEQFF. The CDR3 DNA is TGTGCCAGCAGCCCCCGCCGGGGACTAGCGGTTGACAATGAGCAGTTCTTC. Complete variable domain (other parts from reference TRBV9 and TRBJ2-1): DSGVTQTPKHLITATGQRVTLRCSPRSGDLSVYWYQQSLDQGLQFLIQYYNGEERAKGNILERFSAQQFPDLHSELNLSSLELGDSALYFCASSPRRGLAVDNEQFFGPGTRLTVL.

The chain carries TRBV28 and TRBJ1-3; D remains unclear. V lost 11 bases, J lost 0 bases, and 14 bases lay in between. Germline assignment: CDR1 MDHEN and CDR2 SYDVKM. The CDR3 contains 14 residues. The CDR3 nucleotides read TGTGCCTCACGGAGCTTCCACTCTGGAAACACCATATATTTT. Residues: CASRSFHSGNTIYF. The full variable domain, its missing parts supplied by reference TRBV28 and TRBJ1-3, is DVKVTQSSRYLVKRTGEKVFLECVQDMDHENMFWYRQDPGLGLRLIYFSYDVKMKEKGDIPEGYSVSREKKERFSLILESASTNQTSMYLCASRSFHSGNTIYFGEGSWLTVV.

The chain combines TRBV25-1 with TRBJ1-2; D is ambiguous. Trimming took off 4 bases at V and 5 bases at J, with 8 bases between the two ends. The CDR3 is made up of 12 amino acids. Per the germline V gene, CDR1 is MGHDK and CDR2 is SYGVNS. Written as DNA, the CDR3 is TGTGCCAGCAGTGCTGGAGCTTATGGCTACACCTTC. Its translation: CASSAGAYGYTF.

V is TRBV6-5 and J is TRBJ1-2; D not resolved. V was shortened by 6 bases and J by 4 bases, with 15 bases between the two germline ends. CDR3 size: 14 residues. CDR1 MNHEY and CDR2 SVGAGI come from the germline V gene. CDR3 amino acids: CASSPSGGPYGYTF. CDR3 in DNA: TGTGCCAGCAGCCCATCGGGAGGACCCTATGGCTACACCTTC.

V gene TRBV30 combines with J gene TRBJ2-7, with 7 bases matching TRBD1. Germline trimming cut 1 base from V and 4 bases from J; bases unmatched to any gene: 19. This CDR3 is built from 18 residues. The germline CDR1 and CDR2 sequences are GTSNPN and SVGIG (reference sequence). CDR3 DNA: TGTGCCTGGAGTGGGGTGGTTTCCGTGGCAGGGGGAGTATACGAGCAGTACTTC. It yields the protein CAWSGVVSVAGGVYEQYF.

This clone was seen a handful of times. J is TRBJ2-7 and V is TRBV7-9; perhaps TRBD2 as D (6 bases). The CDR3 extends over 15 amino acids. The V end was cut by 3 bases, the J end by 0 bases, with 12 bases between. Looked up from germline, CDR1 is SEHNR and CDR2 is FQNEAQ (reference sequence). The CDR3 spells CASSFLGTGSYEQYF. The CDR3 DNA reads TGTGCCAGCAGCTTTTTAGGGACTGGCTCCTACGAGCAGTACTTC.

This clone was observed a single time. The V call is TRBV2, the J call TRBJ2-1; D ambiguous. The V gene's germline CDR1 is SNHLY and CDR2 FYNNEI. CDR3 length: 15 residues. Trimming stripped 6 bases from V and 3 bases from J, with 15 bases between. CDR3: CASSLRLGGYNEQFF. The CDR3 DNA follows: TGTGCCAGCAGCCTCCGTCTAGGCGGCTACAATGAGCAGTTCTTC.